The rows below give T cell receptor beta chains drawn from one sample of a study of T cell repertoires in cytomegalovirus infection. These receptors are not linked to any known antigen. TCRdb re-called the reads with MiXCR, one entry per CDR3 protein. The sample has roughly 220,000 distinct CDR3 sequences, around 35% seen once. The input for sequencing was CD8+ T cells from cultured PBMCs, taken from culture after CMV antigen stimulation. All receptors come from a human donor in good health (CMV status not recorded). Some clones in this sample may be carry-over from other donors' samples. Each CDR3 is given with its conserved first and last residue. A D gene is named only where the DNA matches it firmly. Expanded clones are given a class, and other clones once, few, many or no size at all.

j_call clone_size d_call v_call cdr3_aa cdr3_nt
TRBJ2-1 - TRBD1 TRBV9 CASSGKTGGAYNEQFF TGTGCCAGCAGCGGGAAGACAGGGGGCGCCTACAATGAGCAGTTCTTC
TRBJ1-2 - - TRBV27 CASSFRGANYGYTF TGTGCCAGCAGTTTTAGGGGCGCGAACTATGGCTACACCTTC
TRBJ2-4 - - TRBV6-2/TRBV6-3 CAVRTEENIQYF TGTGCCGTCAGGACGGAAGAAAACATTCAGTACTTC
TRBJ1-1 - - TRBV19 CASTRQPGGVNTEAFF TGTGCCAGTACCCGTCAGCCGGGAGGCGTGAACACTGAAGCTTTCTTT
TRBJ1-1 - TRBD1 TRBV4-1 CASSRGPDTEAFF TGCGCCAGCTCGAGGGGGCCGGACACTGAAGCTTTCTTT
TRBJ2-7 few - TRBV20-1 CSARGLADSYEQYF TGCAGTGCTAGAGGTCTGGCGGACTCCTACGAGCAGTACTTC
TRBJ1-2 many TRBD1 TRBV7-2 CASSLGQVYEGYTF TGTGCCAGCAGCCTGGGACAGGTCTACGAGGGCTACACCTTC
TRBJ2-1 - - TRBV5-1 CASSLEPLLNEQFF TGCGCCAGCAGCTTGGAACCTCTCCTCAATGAGCAGTTCTTC
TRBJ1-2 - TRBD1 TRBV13 CASSSTTPGQGTDYGYTF TGTGCCAGCAGCTCTACAACCCCCGGACAGGGGACGGACTATGGCTACACCTTC
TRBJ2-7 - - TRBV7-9 CASSPLRQDYEQYF TGTGCCAGCAGCCCCCTGAGGCAGGACTACGAGCAGTACTTC
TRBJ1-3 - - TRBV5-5 CASSSRRASYSGNTIYF TGTGCCAGCAGCTCGCGGCGGGCATCGTACTCTGGAAACACCATATATTTT
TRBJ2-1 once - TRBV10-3 CAISLVGSGGGEQFF TGTGCCATCAGTCTGGTAGGATCGGGGGGCGGTGAGCAGTTCTTC
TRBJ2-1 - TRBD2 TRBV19 CASSIPRDYHYNEQFF TGTGCCAGTAGTATACCCCGGGACTATCACTACAATGAGCAGTTCTTC
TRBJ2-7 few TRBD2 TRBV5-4 CASSGTSGFSYEQYF TGTGCCAGCAGCGGGACTAGCGGGTTCTCCTACGAGCAGTACTTC
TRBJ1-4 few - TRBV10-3 CAISESTSGSNEKLFF TGTGCCATCAGTGAGTCGACGAGCGGTTCCAATGAAAAACTGTTTTTT
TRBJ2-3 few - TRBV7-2 CASSLVKSADTQYF TGTGCCAGCAGCTTAGTTAAGTCCGCAGATACGCAGTATTTT
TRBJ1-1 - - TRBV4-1 CASSQGWAGNTEAFF TGCGCCAGCAGCCAAGGTTGGGCGGGGAACACTGAAGCTTTCTTT
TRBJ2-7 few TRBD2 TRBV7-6 CASTGTSGTYEQYF TGTGCCAGCACCGGGACTAGCGGGACCTACGAGCAGTACTTC
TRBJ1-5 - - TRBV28 CASSLVRLDASQPQHF TGTGCCAGCAGTTTGGTCCGCTTGGACGCTAGTCAGCCCCAGCATTTT
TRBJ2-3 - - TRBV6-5 CASSYSPGATLDTQYF TGTGCCAGCAGTTACTCGCCGGGAGCGACCTTGGATACGCAGTATTTT
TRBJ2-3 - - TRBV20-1 CSALDGFEADTQYF TGCAGTGCCTTGGACGGGTTCGAGGCAGATACGCAGTATTTT
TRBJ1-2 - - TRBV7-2 CASSLALRVPYGYTF TGTGCCAGCAGCTTAGCGCTCAGGGTTCCCTATGGCTACACCTTC
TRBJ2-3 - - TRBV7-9 CASELGDLSTDTQYF TGTGCCAGCGAATTGGGTGACCTCAGCACAGATACGCAGTATTTT
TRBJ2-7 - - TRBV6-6 CASSYGEEVYEQYF TGTGCCAGCAGTTACGGGGAGGAAGTATACGAGCAGTACTTC
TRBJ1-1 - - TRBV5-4 CASSFVGGLTEAFF TGTGCCAGCAGCTTTGTTGGGGGCCTCACTGAAGCTTTCTTT
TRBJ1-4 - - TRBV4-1 CASSQASAPSNEKLFF TGCGCCAGCAGCCAAGCTTCAGCCCCAAGTAACGAAAAACTGTTTTTT
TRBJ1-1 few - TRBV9 CASSVERSMNTEAFF TGTGCCAGCAGCGTGGAACGGAGTATGAACACTGAAGCTTTCTTT
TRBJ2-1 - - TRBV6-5 CASSYSEAGSSYNEQFF TGTGCCAGCAGTTACTCCGAGGCGGGGAGCTCCTACAATGAGCAGTTCTTC
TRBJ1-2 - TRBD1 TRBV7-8 CASSLGLGGQGAEDGYTF TGTGCCAGCAGCTTAGGGCTGGGGGGACAGGGGGCTGAGGATGGCTACACCTTC
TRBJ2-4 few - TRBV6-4 CASSERVLAKNIQYF TGTGCCAGCAGTGAGAGGGTCCTAGCCAAAAACATTCAGTACTTC
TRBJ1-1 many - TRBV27 CASSSNRAYTEAFF TGTGCCAGCAGTTCGAACAGGGCCTACACTGAAGCTTTCTTT
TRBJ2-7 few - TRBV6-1 CASSEATGWMGSYEQYF TGTGCCAGCAGTGAAGCTACCGGATGGATGGGCTCCTACGAGCAGTACTTC
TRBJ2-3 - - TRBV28 CASSTPGSDQSPDTQYF TGTGCCAGCAGTACCCCAGGCTCGGACCAGTCCCCAGATACGCAGTATTTT
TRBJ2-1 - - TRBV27 CASFGTPQNQQFF TGTGCCAGTTTTGGGACTCCCCAAAATCAGCAGTTCTTC
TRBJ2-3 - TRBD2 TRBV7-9 CASEPASGGTTDTQYF TGTGCCAGCGAACCCGCGAGCGGGGGGACCACAGATACGCAGTATTTT
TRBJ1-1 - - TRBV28 CASSSDGGGTEAFF TGTGCCAGCAGTTCCGACGGGGGAGGAACTGAAGCTTTCTTT
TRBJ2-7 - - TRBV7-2 CASSSYSWGVYEHYF TGTGCCAGCAGCTCCTATAGCTGGGGAGTCTACGAGCATTACTTC
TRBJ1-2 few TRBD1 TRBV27 CASSSTGGWEGYGYTF TGTGCCAGCAGTTCCACAGGGGGCTGGGAAGGCTATGGCTACACCTTC
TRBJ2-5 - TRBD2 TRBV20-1 CSAGASGGYQETQYF TGCAGTGCTGGGGCCAGCGGGGGGTACCAAGAGACCCAGTACTTC
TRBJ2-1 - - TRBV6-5 CASRGPQLNEQFF TGTGCCAGCAGGGGACCCCAGCTTAATGAGCAGTTCTTC
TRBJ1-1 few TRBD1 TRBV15 CATSRDRGKTEAFF TGTGCCACCAGCAGGGACAGGGGAAAGACTGAAGCTTTCTTT
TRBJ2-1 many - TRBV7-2 CASSLQSLHEQFF TGTGCCAGCAGCTTACAGAGTTTGCATGAGCAGTTCTTC
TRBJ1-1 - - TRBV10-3 CAISEFAQPGQTNTEAFF TGTGCCATCAGTGAGTTTGCTCAGCCTGGACAGACGAACACTGAAGCTTTCTTT
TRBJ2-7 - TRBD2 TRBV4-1 CASSQGVLAVPYEQYF TGCGCCAGCAGCCAAGGGGTCCTAGCGGTTCCCTACGAGCAGTACTTC
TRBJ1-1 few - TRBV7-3 CASSLVGLGEAFF TGTGCCAGCAGCTTAGTAGGACTTGGCGAAGCTTTCTTT
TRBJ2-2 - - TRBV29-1 CSVEAGGARAGELFF TGCAGCGTTGAAGCGGGTGGGGCGCGGGCCGGGGAGCTGTTTTTT
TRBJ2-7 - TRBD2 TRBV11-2 CASTTGGTYEQYF TGTGCCAGCACAACGGGGGGGACTTACGAGCAGTACTTC
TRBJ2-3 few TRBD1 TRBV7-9 CASSRRDRGPDTQYF TGTGCCAGCAGCCGCCGGGACAGGGGGCCAGATACGCAGTATTTT
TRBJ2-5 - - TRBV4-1 CASSQGVASQETQYF TGCGCCAGCAGCCAAGGGGTGGCGAGCCAAGAGACCCAGTACTTC
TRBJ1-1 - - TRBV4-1 CASSQDRNKNTEAFF TGCGCCAGCAGCCAAGATAGAAACAAGAACACTGAAGCTTTCTTT
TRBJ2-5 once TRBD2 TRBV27 CASSFSSGSETQYF TGTGCCAGCAGTTTTTCTAGCGGGAGTGAGACCCAGTACTTC
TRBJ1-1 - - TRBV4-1 CASSHPGPKGTEAFF TGTGCCAGCAGCCACCCCGGGCCTAAGGGCACTGAAGCTTTCTTT
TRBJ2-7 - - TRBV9 CASSPRGGSNEQYF TGTGCCAGCAGCCCCAGAGGGGGGAGCAACGAGCAGTACTTC
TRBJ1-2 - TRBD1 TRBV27 CASSYRGNNYGYTF TGTGCCAGCAGTTACAGGGGGAACAACTATGGCTACACCTTC
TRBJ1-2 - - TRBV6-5 CASRRGAGGYTF TGTGCCAGCAGAAGGGGGGCGGGTGGCTACACCTTC
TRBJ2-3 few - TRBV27 CASSLTREWGTDTQYF TGTGCCAGCAGTTTAACGAGGGAATGGGGCACAGATACGCAGTATTTT
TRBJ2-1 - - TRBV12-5 CASGLGGSSYNEQFF TGTGCTAGTGGTTTGGGCGGAAGCTCCTACAATGAGCAGTTCTTC
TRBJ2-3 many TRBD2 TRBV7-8 CASSLGEGPGTDTQYF TGTGCCAGCAGTTTAGGGGAGGGGCCAGGCACAGATACGCAGTATTTT